The 17 T cell receptor beta chains in this list originate from one sample, sequenced in a study of CD8+ T cells in alopecia areata. Treatment: oral pan-JAK inhibitor, 5-10 mg twice daily. Reverse transcribed after extraction, RNA yielded cDNA as the sequencing template. This table comes from immunoSEQ multiplex PCR, and its TCRdb copy is limited to in-frame clones, with some not included. The sample holds 100,000 to 120,000 clones; 55% to 60% are singletons and the top ten take 3% to 4%. Sequencing was performed on CD4+ T cells sorted from blood, taken at week 24, from a patient treated with tofacitinib. The origin of the receptors is a human donor with alopecia areata.

The table lists this clone with a few counts. The chain combines TRBV7-9 with TRBJ1-1; D not certain. Trimming took 2 bases from V and 8 from J, leaving 12 bases between them. Germline V gives CDR1 SEHNR, CDR2 FQNEAQ (reference sequence). This CDR3 has 13 amino acids. CDR3 sequence reads: CASSLLGPGEAFF. The CDR3 DNA reads TGTGCCAGCAGCTTACTAGGGCCTGGGGAAGCTTTCTTT.

The chain carries TRBV2 and TRBJ2-7; D gene ambiguous. Looked up from germline, CDR1 is SNHLY and CDR2 is FYNNEI. The CDR3 totals 12 residues. V lost 6 bases, J lost 6 bases, and 12 bases lay in between. CDR3 sequence (DNA): TGTGCCAGCAGGGCCGACCTGGGCGAGCAGTACTTC. It is translated as CASRADLGEQYF.

J is TRBJ1-5 and V is TRBV6-9, with D perhaps matching TRBD1 (5 bases). V lost 7 bases, J lost 8 bases, and 21 bases lay in between. Per the germline V gene, CDR1 is MNHGY and CDR2 is SVAAGI. This CDR3 has 15 amino acids. The CDR3 spells CASNLPPGPGKPQHF. The CDR3 bases are TGTGCCAGCAACCTCCCCCCGGGGCCAGGAAAGCCCCAGCATTTT.

This rearrangement joins TRBV30 to TRBJ2-3, with D maybe TRBD2 (6 bases). V lost 8 bases to trimming and J lost 0 bases, with 9 bases between them. The CDR3 consists of 12 residues. Per the germline V gene, CDR1 is GTSNPN and CDR2 is SVGIG (reference sequence). In DNA, the CDR3 is TGTGCCGGAGGGAGAAGCACAGATACGCAGTATTTT. This gives the protein CAGGRSTDTQYF.

This clone was seen a handful of times. V usage is TRBV29-1 and J usage is TRBJ2-3; D gene uncertain. The CDR3 is 9 residues long. V was clipped by 6 bases and J by 6 bases, with 4 bases between them. CDR1 SQVTM and CDR2 ANQGSEA come from the germline V gene. CDR3 region: CSVGDTQYF. The DNA for the CDR3 is TGCAGCGTCGGGGATACGCAGTATTTT.

This rearrangement joins TRBV6-5 to TRBJ1-2; D gene unclear. Germline V lookup: CDR1 MNHEY, CDR2 SVGAGI. The CDR3 spans 13 residues. Deletions cut 5 bases from V and 3 bases from J, with 10 bases between. The CDR3 region has the DNA TGTGCCAGCAGTCGGGCAAGCGACTATGGCTACACCTTC. It is translated as CASSRASDYGYTF.

The V gene is TRBV7-2, the J gene TRBJ2-7; D call uncertain. The CDR3 length is 11 residues. Germline CDR1 SGHTA, CDR2 FQGNSA. V lost 1 base and J lost 3, with 1 base in between. CDR3 nucleotide sequence: TGTGCCAGCAGCTTAGTCTACGAGCAGTACTTC. It yields the protein CASSLVYEQYF. The variable domain in full, with the rest retrieved from reference TRBV7-2 and TRBJ2-7, is GAGVSQSPSNKVTEKGKDVELRCDPISGHTALYWYRQSLGQGLEFLIYFQGNSAPDKSGLPSDRFSAERTGGSVSTLTIQRTQQEDSAVYLCASSLVYEQYFGPGTRLTVT.

This chain uses TRBV11-1 with TRBJ2-5, with D maybe TRBD2 (5 bases). The CDR3 has 15 residues. Trimming removed 0 bases from V and 5 bases from J, with 13 bases in between. Germline lookup yields CDR1 SGHAT and CDR2 FQDESV (reference sequence). CDR3 DNA: TGTGCCAGCAGCTTAGCGGGATCTAGGAGGGAGACCCAGTACTTC. It specifies CASSLAGSRRETQYF.

The V call is TRBV7-2, the J call TRBJ2-7, with TRBD1 as a possible D gene (6 bases). CDR3 length: 16 amino acids. Trimming shortened V by 1 base and J by 7 bases, and 20 bases separated the two germline ends. Germline CDR1 and CDR2: SGHTA and FQGNSA. CDR3 sequence (DNA): TGTGCCAGCAGCTTAGTGTCGGTGACAGGCCTAGGGGAGCAGTACTTC. It specifies CASSLVSVTGLGEQYF.

In this sample, this clone turned up a few times. The V call is TRBV29-1, the J call TRBJ1-1; no clear D gene. This CDR3 has 11 amino acids. Trimming took off 1 base at V and 4 bases at J, with 4 bases between the two ends. Germline V gives CDR1 SQVTM, CDR2 ANQGSEA. The CDR3 nucleotides are TGCAGCGTTGAAGTCTTCACTGAAGCTTTCTTT. Translated: CSVEVFTEAFF.

This chain uses TRBV7-8 with TRBJ2-1; possibly TRBD1 for D (5 bases). This CDR3 comprises 15 residues. Trimming cost V 5 bases and J 2 bases, with 13 bases left between them. Germline V CDR1 and CDR2: SGHVS, FQNEAQ. DNA of the CDR3: TGTGCCAGCAGCACGGAGACAGCCACCTACAATGAGCAGTTCTTC. It encodes CASSTETATYNEQFF. Full variable domain (outside the CDR3, taken from reference TRBV7-8 and TRBJ2-1): GAGVSQSPRYKVAKRGQDVALRCDPISGHVSLFWYQQALGQGPEFLTYFQNEAQLDKSGLPSDRFFAERPEGSVSTLKIQRTQQEDSAVYLCASSTETATYNEQFFGPGTRLTVL.

Only a few counts were recorded for this clone. The chain couples TRBV29-1 to TRBJ2-2, with 9 bases fitting TRBD2. Germline V lookup: CDR1 SQVTM, CDR2 ANQGSEA. The CDR3 extends over 16 amino acids. The junction had 14 bases not matched to a gene; V was cut back by 6 bases and J by 6 bases. The CDR3, as DNA: TGCAGCGTCCGCCTGATAGCGGGGGTAGGGGCCGGGGAGCTGTTTTTT. Encoded protein: CSVRLIAGVGAGELFF.

The chain carries TRBV14 and TRBJ2-7; tentative D call: TRBD1 (5 bases). Deletions cut 2 bases from V and 4 bases from J, with 9 bases between. Germline-derived CDR1 and CDR2 are SGHDN and FVKESK. The CDR3 covers 13 residues. The CDR3 protein is CASSQLQAYEQYF. The CDR3 nucleotides read TGTGCCAGCAGCCAACTACAGGCTTACGAGCAGTACTTC.

V usage is TRBV29-1 and J usage is TRBJ2-3; 9 bases match TRBD1. The J segment lost 6 bases and the V segment lost 7 bases, leaving 8 bases of the junction unmatched. CDR3 length: 13 residues. In germline, CDR1 is SQVTM, CDR2 ANQGSEA. CDR3 DNA sequence: TGCAGCGAGGCGCACAGGGGGCATGATACGCAGTATTTT. It encodes CSEAHRGHDTQYF.

This clone was observed a handful of times. The chain employs TRBV30 and TRBJ2-5, with D maybe TRBD2 (6 bases). The CDR3 has 13 residues. V was clipped by 4 bases and J by 3 bases, with 12 bases between them. The germline CDR1 and CDR2 sequences are GTSNPN and SVGIG (reference sequence). The CDR3 DNA is TGTGCCTGGATTGGGGGGACCAAAGAGACCCAGTACTTC. Protein product: CAWIGGTKETQYF. Using reference TRBV30 and TRBJ2-5 for the parts outside the CDR3, the full variable domain is SQTIHQWPATLVQPVGSPLSLECTVEGTSNPNLYWYRQAAGRGLQLLFYSVGIGQISSEVPQNLSASRPQDRQFILSSKKLLLSDSGFYLCAWIGGTKETQYFGPGTRLLVL.

Only a few counts were recorded for this clone. The chain is built from TRBV2 and TRBJ1-1; D is uncertain. Trimming left V 5 bases short and J 1 base short, with 5 bases between. The CDR3 totals 12 residues. Germline CDR1 reads SNHLY; CDR2 reads FYNNEI. The CDR3 DNA reads as TGTGCCAGCAGTCGGAGGAACACTGAAGCTTTCTTT. It specifies CASSRRNTEAFF.

The rearrangement links TRBV29-1 to TRBJ1-2; 7 bases align to TRBD1. J gave up 3 bases and V 2 bases, and 6 bases lay outside the gene matches. CDR1 and CDR2 (germline): SQVTM, ANQGSEA. The CDR3 consists of 14 residues. This CDR3 is CSVEMGTDYYGYTF. In DNA, the CDR3 is TGCAGCGTTGAAATGGGGACAGACTACTATGGCTACACCTTC.